One and the same sample provided the 30 T cell receptor beta chains below, sequenced in a study of early T cells in non-severe SARS-CoV-2 infection. Using its own MiXCR run on the 5' RACE reads, TCRdb lists one record per CDR3 protein. The table records approximately 46,000 distinct CDR3 sequences, less than 7% of them present only once. Sample: whole blood. The source is an adult who was a healthcare worker with PCR-confirmed SARS-CoV-2 infection or an uninfected control (not recorded which).

This clonotype was seen at least ten times. The V and J genes are TRBV7-9 and TRBJ2-5, with unresolved D. This CDR3 contains 14 residues. Germline CDR1 and CDR2: SEHNR and FQNEAQ (reference sequence). V was pared by 6 bases and J by 4 bases, with 15 bases between. CDR3 sequence reads: CASSNRVLGETQYF. CDR3 coding DNA: TGTGCCAGCAGTAACCGGGTCTTGGGAGAGACCCAGTACTTC. The full variable domain, in which reference TRBV7-9 and TRBJ2-5 provide the parts outside the CDR3, is DTGVSQNPRHKITKRGQNVTFRCDPISEHNRLYWYRQTLGQGPEFLTYFQNEAQLEKSRLLSDRFSAERPKGSFSTLEIQRTEQGDSAMYLCASSNRVLGETQYFGPGTRLLVL.

This clonotype was counted ten times or more. This CDR3 reads CASSLTSGGAFGQFF. In DNA, the CDR3 is TGTGCCAGCAGCTTGACTAGCGGGGGGGCCTTCGGGCAGTTCTTC. This chain joins TRBV7-2 and TRBJ2-1; 14 nucleotides agree with TRBD2. This CDR3 is built from 15 residues. V dropped 3 bases and J dropped 12; count of bases not matched to a gene: 7. Germline CDR1 reads SGHTA; CDR2 reads FQGNSA. Combining the CDR3 with reference TRBV7-2 and TRBJ2-1 gives the whole variable domain GAGVSQSPSNKVTEKGKDVELRCDPISGHTALYWYRQSLGQGLEFLIYFQGNSAPDKSGLPSDRFSAERTGGSVSTLTIQRTQQEDSAVYLCASSLTSGGAFGQFFGPGTRLTVL.

The chain employs TRBV5-1 and TRBJ2-3; the D call may be TRBD1 or TRBD2 (6 bases each). Per the germline V gene, CDR1 is SGHRS and CDR2 is YFSETQ. V was clipped by 3 bases and J by 4 bases, with 12 bases between them. The CDR3 spans 14 residues. The CDR3 is CASSWGALADTQYF. In DNA form, the CDR3 reads TGCGCCAGCAGCTGGGGGGCCCTCGCAGATACGCAGTATTTT.

The J gene is TRBJ2-5, the V gene TRBV11-2, with TRBD1 identical over 9 bases. This CDR3 spans 15 amino acids. Germline loops: CDR1 SGHAT, CDR2 FQNNGV. Trimming took 1 base from V and 5 from J; bases not matched to a gene: 5. The CDR3 loop reads CASSLGGQGVETQYF. The DNA of the CDR3 is TGTGCCAGCAGCTTAGGGGGACAGGGAGTTGAGACCCAGTACTTC.

This clonotype was picked up a small number of times. This chain joins TRBV7-2 and TRBJ2-5; tentatively, D is TRBD1 or TRBD2 (5 bases each). V lost 5 bases and J lost 1, with 14 bases in between. The CDR3 is 15 residues long. CDR1 is SGHTA and CDR2 is FQGNSA in the germline V gene. The CDR3 DNA sequence: TGTGCCAGCAGCCAAGCGTCCGGGACCCAAGAGACCCAGTACTTC. Its translation is CASSQASGTQETQYF. Full variable domain (outside the CDR3, taken from reference TRBV7-2 and TRBJ2-5): GAGVSQSPSNKVTEKGKDVELRCDPISGHTALYWYRQSLGQGLEFLIYFQGNSAPDKSGLPSDRFSAERTGGSVSTLTIQRTQQEDSAVYLCASSQASGTQETQYFGPGTRLLVL.

Many counts were recorded for this clonotype. The rearrangement uses TRBV20-1 and TRBJ2-3, with 10 nucleotides matching TRBD2. V was pared by 0 bases and J by 6 bases, with 6 bases of the junction left unmatched. The CDR3 has 15 amino acids. Germline CDR1 is DFQATT and CDR2 is SNEGSKA (reference sequence). CDR3 sequence reads: CSARDASGGLDTQYF. The CDR3 coding sequence is TGCAGTGCTAGAGACGCTAGCGGGGGTTTGGATACGCAGTATTTT.

This clonotype turned up a few times. V gene TRBV7-9 combines with J gene TRBJ2-5; 7 bases match TRBD2. This CDR3 is built from 18 residues. With V trimmed by 5 bases and J by 2 bases, 17 bases remained unmatched. The germline CDR1 and CDR2 sequences are SEHNR and FQNEAQ (reference sequence). The CDR3 DNA follows: TGTGCCAGCAGCGACACCTCTTACCGGGAGGCGGGGCAAGAGACCCAGTACTTC. It translates to CASSDTSYREAGQETQYF.

This clonotype was counted at least ten times. The J gene is TRBJ2-7, the V gene TRBV4-3; 9 nucleotides line up with TRBD1. After removal of 0 bases from V and 5 bases from J, the junction contained 8 bases not matched to a gene. This CDR3 is built from 16 residues. Germline loops: CDR1 LGHNA, CDR2 YSLEER. The DNA of the CDR3 is TGCGCCAGCAGCCAAGATCCCGGGACAGGGAGCGACGAGCAGTACTTC. It specifies CASSQDPGTGSDEQYF.

The sample holds a few counts of this clonotype. This chain connects TRBV11-2 to TRBJ2-7, with no clear D. Germline V CDR1 and CDR2: SGHAT, FQNNGV. V gave up 1 base and J gave up 0 bases, with 10 bases separating them. The CDR3 sequence is 15 residues long. CDR3 sequence reads: CASSLAVVTSYEQYF. The CDR3, as DNA: TGTGCCAGCAGCTTAGCTGTTGTGACCTCCTACGAGCAGTACTTC.

The sample holds many counts of this clonotype. This chain connects TRBV5-1 to TRBJ2-7; 8 bases are shared with TRBD1. Trimming at V came to 0 bases and at J to 3 bases, leaving 5 bases not matched to a gene. Germline loops: CDR1 SGHRS, CDR2 YFSETQ. This CDR3 comprises 15 residues. The CDR3 reads CASSLGTGSIYEQYF. Here the CDR3 DNA reads TGCGCCAGCAGCTTGGGGACAGGGTCCATCTACGAGCAGTACTTC.

This clonotype showed up many times. The chain combines TRBV20-1 with TRBJ2-1; maybe TRBD2 (5 bases). Germline V lookup: CDR1 DFQATT, CDR2 SNEGSKA (reference sequence). The CDR3 extends over 14 amino acids. V was pared by 3 bases and J by 1 base, with 10 bases between. The CDR3 sequence is CSASSGVSYNEQFF. CDR3 nucleotides: TGCAGTGCTAGTTCCGGGGTATCCTACAATGAGCAGTTCTTC.

This clonotype was picked up many times. The rearrangement uses TRBV4-1 and TRBJ2-1; D unclear. Germline CDR1 and CDR2: MGHRA and YSYEKL. The CDR3 spans 15 residues. V was trimmed by 0 bases and J by 6 bases, leaving 12 bases between them. CDR3 in DNA: TGCGCCAGCAGCCAAGAGTCCCCAGGTCCCAATGAGCAGTTCTTC. It encodes CASSQESPGPNEQFF.

This clonotype showed up just a few times. The genes are TRBV11-2 and TRBJ2-7; D perhaps matches TRBD1 (5 bases). CDR3 length equals 13 residues. Per germline, CDR1 SGHAT and CDR2 FQNNGV. V was clipped by 3 bases and J by 2 bases, with 8 bases between them. The CDR3 loop is CASSFDSPYEQYF. Written as DNA, the CDR3 is TGTGCCAGCAGCTTTGACAGTCCCTACGAGCAGTACTTC.

V usage is TRBV20-1 and J usage is TRBJ2-1; 9 bases match TRBD2. V shed 5 bases and J 7 bases; nucleotides not matched to a gene: 9. Per the germline V gene, CDR1 is DFQATT and CDR2 is SNEGSKA (reference sequence). The CDR3 covers 14 residues. For the CDR3, the DNA is TGCAGTGCTTTTTGGCGGGGGGGCAGAAATGAGCAGTTCTTC. Protein product: CSAFWRGGRNEQFF.

The chain has TRBV30 and TRBJ2-7; a possible D gene is TRBD1 (6 bases). The CDR3 spans 13 residues. CDR1 and CDR2 (germline): GTSNPN, SVGIG (reference sequence). The ends were cut back, 0 bases at V and 5 bases at J, with 11 bases in the middle. CDR3 amino acids: CAWSVRRGNEQYF. CDR3 coding DNA: TGTGCCTGGAGTGTACGCAGGGGCAACGAGCAGTACTTC.

This clonotype was observed at least ten times. V gene TRBV20-1 combines with J gene TRBJ2-7; D ambiguous. CDR1 DFQATT and CDR2 SNEGSKA come from the germline V gene (reference sequence). With 4 bases removed from V and 6 bases from J, the gap between germline ends came to 19 bases. This CDR3 region has 14 residues. CDR3 loop: CSATMDQAWTEQYF. Here the CDR3 DNA reads TGCAGTGCTACCATGGACCAGGCGTGGACCGAGCAGTACTTC.

This clonotype was recorded many times. The rearrangement uses TRBV27 and TRBJ2-1; D might be TRBD2 (5 bases). V was shortened by 2 bases and J by 7 bases, with 12 bases between the two germline ends. Germline V CDR1 and CDR2: MNHEY, SMNVEV (reference sequence). The length of the CDR3 is 14 residues. The CDR3 DNA sequence: TGTGCCAGCAGTTTACGGGTTGCGGGTAATGAGCAGTTCTTC. This sequence encodes CASSLRVAGNEQFF.

This rearrangement joins TRBV27 to TRBJ2-7; D not certain. The CDR3 totals 13 residues. From germline, CDR1 is MNHEY and CDR2 SMNVEV (reference sequence). V was trimmed by 8 bases and J by 3 bases, leaving 14 bases between them. For the CDR3, the DNA is TGTGCCAGCGGCCCAGCTCCGGACTACGAGCAGTACTTC. Translated, it gives CASGPAPDYEQYF.

This clonotype was counted many times. The chain is built from TRBV7-8 and TRBJ2-3, with TRBD2 identical over 10 bases. This CDR3 has 18 amino acids. V trimming: 1 base; J trimming: 1 base; junction bases outside the gene matches: 8. CDR1 is SGHVS, CDR2 FQNEAQ, per germline. CDR3 coding DNA: TGTGCCAGCAGCTTAGGAAGGCTAGCGGGGGACCGCACAGATACGCAGTATTTT. Translating gives CASSLGRLAGDRTDTQYF.

This clonotype was observed at least ten times. The chain joins TRBV5-1 to TRBJ2-7, with D unresolved. The CDR3 extends over 15 amino acids. V was shortened by 7 bases and J by 6 bases, with 23 bases between the two germline ends. Germline V gene lookup returns CDR1 SGHRS and CDR2 YFSETQ. This chain's CDR3 is CASCPRNEGSGEQYF. The CDR3 region has the DNA TGCGCCAGCTGCCCCCGAAACGAAGGATCCGGCGAGCAGTACTTC.

This clonotype showed up many times. The chain combines TRBV5-1 with TRBJ2-2, with D uncertain. V was cut by 0 bases and J by 4 bases, with 7 bases left in between. CDR1 is SGHRS and CDR2 is YFSETQ in the germline V gene. The CDR3 has 14 amino acids. CDR3 sequence: CASSLAQTTGELFF. The DNA for the CDR3 is TGCGCCAGCAGCTTGGCACAGACCACCGGGGAGCTGTTTTTT.

The chain couples TRBV7-2 to TRBJ2-7, with a weak D call TRBD1 (6 bases). Germline lookup yields CDR1 SGHTA and CDR2 FQGNSA. Trimming cost V 0 bases and J 0 bases, with 12 bases left between them. CDR3 length: 16 amino acids. This chain's CDR3 is CASSLAGTQISYEQYF. CDR3 in DNA: TGTGCCAGCAGCTTAGCTGGGACACAAATCTCCTACGAGCAGTACTTC.

This clonotype was detected a few times. This chain uses TRBV13 with TRBJ1-1, with TRBD1 as a possible D gene (5 bases). V was pared by 3 bases and J by 5 bases, with 13 bases between. Germline V CDR1 and CDR2: PRHDT, FYEKMQ (reference sequence). CDR3 length: 14 amino acids. The CDR3 is CASSLSAGRTEAFF. The CDR3 bases are TGTGCCAGCAGCTTGTCGGCAGGGAGGACTGAAGCTTTCTTT.

Concerning this clonotype itself: The CDR3 end shows no conserved phenylalanine or tryptophan, and so a read error is likely. Because the CDR3's place on the DNA is in doubt, the DNA is left out and the CDR3 is given as listed by TCRdb. J is TRBJ2-3 and V is TRBV10-3; the DNA was not compared with TRBD1, the D call given in the table. The CDR3 adds up to 12 amino acids, both ends counted. Germline CDR1 is ENHRY and CDR2 is SYGVKD. This chain's CDR3 is CAISERGGSPFI.

This clonotype was observed many times. The chain joins TRBV10-1 to TRBJ1-5; D gene ambiguous. The CDR3 covers 13 residues. V gave up 8 bases and J gave up 3 bases, with 11 bases separating them. Germline CDR1 and CDR2: WNHNN and SYGVQD (reference sequence). The CDR3 sequence is CASPDSNNQPQHF. Written as DNA, the CDR3 is TGCGCCAGCCCGGACTCAAACAATCAGCCCCAGCATTTT.

This chain connects TRBV30 to TRBJ2-7, with 9 bases aligning to TRBD1. Germline values: CDR1 GTSNPN, CDR2 SVGIG (reference sequence). V lost 4 bases and J lost 0; bases outside the gene matches: 7. The CDR3 totals 15 residues. The CDR3 is CAWTPGTGSSYEQYF. The CDR3 DNA is TGTGCCTGGACCCCGGGGACAGGGAGCTCCTACGAGCAGTACTTC.

This clonotype was recorded at least ten times. The V call is TRBV9, the J call TRBJ1-1, with D tentatively TRBD1 (5 bases). Germline V gene data show CDR1 as SGDLS and CDR2 as YYNGEE. The CDR3 consists of 14 residues. V lost 2 bases and J lost 4, with 12 bases in between. The CDR3 sequence is CASSVGGASTEAFF. Here the CDR3 DNA reads TGTGCCAGCAGCGTCGGGGGAGCAAGCACTGAAGCTTTCTTT.

This clonotype was counted ten times or more. The J gene is TRBJ1-3, the V gene TRBV6-6; no clear D. Deletions cut 2 bases from V and 0 bases from J, with 5 bases between. CDR3 length equals 14 residues. Germline V gene sequence: CDR1 MNHNY, CDR2 SVGAGI (reference sequence). The DNA of the CDR3 is TGTGCCAGCAGTTACCCAGCCTCTGGAAACACCATATATTTT. Protein sequence: CASSYPASGNTIYF.

This clonotype showed up many times. The CDR3 coding sequence is TGTGCCAGCAGCTCAAGGGACAGGGGGCTAGGTAATGAGCAGTTCTTC. Its translation is CASSSRDRGLGNEQFF. The chain recombines TRBV7-2 with TRBJ2-1, with TRBD1 identical over 12 bases. CDR1 is SGHTA and CDR2 is FQGNSA in the germline V gene. The CDR3 runs 16 residues. Trimming took 4 bases from V and 7 from J; bases not matched to a gene: 8.

This clonotype was observed at least ten times. Here the CDR3 DNA reads TGTGCCAGCAGTTTAAGACAGGGGGTAGGCTATGGCTACACCTTC. It codes for CASSLRQGVGYGYTF. This chain joins TRBV12-3 or TRBV12-4 and TRBJ1-2, with TRBD1 matching over 9 bases. V lost 2 bases to trimming and J lost 4 bases; unmatched junction nucleotides: 5. The CDR3 is 15 residues long.